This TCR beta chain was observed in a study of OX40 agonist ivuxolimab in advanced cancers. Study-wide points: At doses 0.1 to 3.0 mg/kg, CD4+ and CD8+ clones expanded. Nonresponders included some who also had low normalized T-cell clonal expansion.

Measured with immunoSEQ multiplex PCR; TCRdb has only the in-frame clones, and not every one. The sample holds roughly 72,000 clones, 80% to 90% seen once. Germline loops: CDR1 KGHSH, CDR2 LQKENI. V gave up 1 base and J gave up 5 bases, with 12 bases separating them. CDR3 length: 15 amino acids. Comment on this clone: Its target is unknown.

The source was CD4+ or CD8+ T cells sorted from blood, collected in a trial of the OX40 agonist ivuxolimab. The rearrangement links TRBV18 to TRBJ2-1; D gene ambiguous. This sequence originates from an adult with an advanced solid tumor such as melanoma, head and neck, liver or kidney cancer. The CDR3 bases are TGTGCCAGCTCACCACGGTTGGCCCTTAACAATGAGCAGTTCTTC. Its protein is CASSPRLALNNEQFF. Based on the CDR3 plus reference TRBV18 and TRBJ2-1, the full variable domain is NAGVMQNPRHLVRRRGQEARLRCSPMKGHSHVYWYRQLPEEGLKFMVYLQKENIIDESGMPKERFSAEFPKEGPSILRIQQVVRGDSAAYFCASSPRLALNNEQFFGPGTRLTVL.